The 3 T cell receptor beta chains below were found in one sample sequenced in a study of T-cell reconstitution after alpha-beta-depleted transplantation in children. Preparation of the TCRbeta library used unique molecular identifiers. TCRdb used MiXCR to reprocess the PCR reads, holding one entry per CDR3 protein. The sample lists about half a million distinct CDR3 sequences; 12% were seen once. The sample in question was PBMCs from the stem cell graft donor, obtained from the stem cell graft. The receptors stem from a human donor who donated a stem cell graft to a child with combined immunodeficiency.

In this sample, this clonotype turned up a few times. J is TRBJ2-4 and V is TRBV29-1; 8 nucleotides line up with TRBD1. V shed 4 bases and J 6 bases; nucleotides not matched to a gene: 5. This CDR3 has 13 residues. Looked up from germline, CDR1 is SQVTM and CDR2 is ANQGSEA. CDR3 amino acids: CSVGGGQGNIQYF. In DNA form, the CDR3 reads TGCAGCGTTGGGGGCGGACAGGGAAACATTCAGTACTTC. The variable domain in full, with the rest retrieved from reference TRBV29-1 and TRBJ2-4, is SAVISQKPSRDICQRGTSLTIQCQVDSQVTMMFWYRQQPGQSLTLIATANQGSEATYESGFVIDKFPISRPNLTFSTLTVSNMSPEDSSIYLCSVGGGQGNIQYFGAGTRLSVL.

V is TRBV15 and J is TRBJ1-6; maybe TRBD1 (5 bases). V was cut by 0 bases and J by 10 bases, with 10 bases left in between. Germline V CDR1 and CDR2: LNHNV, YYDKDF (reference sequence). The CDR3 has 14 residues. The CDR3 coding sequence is TGTGCCACCAGCAGAGAAGGGGTGACCTCACCCCTCCACTTT. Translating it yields CATSREGVTSPLHF.

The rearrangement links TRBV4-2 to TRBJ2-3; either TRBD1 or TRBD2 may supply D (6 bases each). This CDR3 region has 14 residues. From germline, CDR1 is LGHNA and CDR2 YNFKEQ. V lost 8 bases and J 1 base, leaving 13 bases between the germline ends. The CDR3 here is CASRPGAGTDTQYF. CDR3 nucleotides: TGTGCCAGCCGCCCGGGGGCCGGCACAGATACGCAGTATTTT.